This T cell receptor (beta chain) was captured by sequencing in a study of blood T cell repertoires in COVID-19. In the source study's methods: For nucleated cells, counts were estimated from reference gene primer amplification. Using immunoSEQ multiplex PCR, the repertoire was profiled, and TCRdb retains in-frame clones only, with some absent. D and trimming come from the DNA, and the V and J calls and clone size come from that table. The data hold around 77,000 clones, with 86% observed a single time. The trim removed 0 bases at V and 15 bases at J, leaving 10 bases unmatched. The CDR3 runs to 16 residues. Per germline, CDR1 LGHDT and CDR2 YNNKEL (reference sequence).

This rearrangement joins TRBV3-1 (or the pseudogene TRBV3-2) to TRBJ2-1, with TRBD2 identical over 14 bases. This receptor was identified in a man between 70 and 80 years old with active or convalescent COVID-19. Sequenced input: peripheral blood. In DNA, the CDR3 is TGTGCCAGCAGCCAAGAGGGGACTAGCGGGAGATATGCTACGTTCTTC. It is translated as CASSQEGTSGRYATFF.